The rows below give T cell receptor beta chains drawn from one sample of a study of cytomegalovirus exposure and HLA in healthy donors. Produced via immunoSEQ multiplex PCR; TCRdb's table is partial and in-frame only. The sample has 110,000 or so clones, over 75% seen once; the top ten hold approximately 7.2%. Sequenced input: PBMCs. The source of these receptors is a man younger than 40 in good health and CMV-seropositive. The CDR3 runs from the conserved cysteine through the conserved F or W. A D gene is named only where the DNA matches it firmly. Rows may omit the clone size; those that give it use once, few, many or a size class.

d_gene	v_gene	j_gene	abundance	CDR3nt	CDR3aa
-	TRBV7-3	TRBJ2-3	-	TGTGCCAGCAGCTTAGCGCCGGGTTTGTCTACGCAGTATTTT	CASSLAPGLSTQYF
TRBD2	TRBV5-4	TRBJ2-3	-	TGTGCCAGCAGCTTAAGGACGGGGGGGCTGTCAGATACGCAGTATTTT	CASSLRTGGLSDTQYF
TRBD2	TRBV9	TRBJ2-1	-	TGTGCCAGCAGCGTAGAAGCGGGGGCCTACAATGAGCAGTTCTTC	CASSVEAGAYNEQFF
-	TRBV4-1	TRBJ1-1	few	TGCGCCAGCAGCCAAGATTCTAGGCGCACTGAAGCTTTCTTT	CASSQDSRRTEAFF
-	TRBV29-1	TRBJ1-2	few	TGCAGCGTTGAAATGGGGCCTCGCTACACCTTC	CSVEMGPRYTF
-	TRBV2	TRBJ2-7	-	TGTGCCAGCAGACTACTTATGGAGCAGTACTTC	CASRLLMEQYF
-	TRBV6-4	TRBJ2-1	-	TGTGCCAGCAGTGGGACACTTTCGGGCTTCTACAATGAGCAGTTCTTC	CASSGTLSGFYNEQFF
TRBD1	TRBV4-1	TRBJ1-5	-	TGCGCCAGCAGCCAGACCGGGACAGGGGATCAGCCCCAGCATTTT	CASSQTGTGDQPQHF
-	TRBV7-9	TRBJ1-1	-	TGTGCCAGCAGCTTAGAACGACAGAACACTGAAGCTTTCTTT	CASSLERQNTEAFF
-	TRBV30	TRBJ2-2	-	TGTGCCCGCGCCAGGGGCGCGTTGAACACCGGGGAGCTGTTTTTT	CARARGALNTGELFF
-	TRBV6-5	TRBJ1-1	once	TGTGCCAGCAGTTACAAACAAATTACGCACACTGAAGCTTTCTTT	CASSYKQITHTEAFF
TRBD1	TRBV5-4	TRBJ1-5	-	TGTGCCAGCAGCTACGGGGGTTGGGACAGGAATCAGCCCCAGCATTTT	CASSYGGWDRNQPQHF
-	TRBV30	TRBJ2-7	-	TGTGCCTGGAGCCCAGACAGGCCTACCGAGCAGTACTTC	CAWSPDRPTEQYF
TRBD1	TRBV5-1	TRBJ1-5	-	TGCGCCAGCAGCTTGGGTGGGACAGGGAGTCAGCCCCAGCATTTT	CASSLGGTGSQPQHF
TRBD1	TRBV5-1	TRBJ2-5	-	TGCGCCAGCAGCTCGGGGGCCGGGACAGGAGCCCAAGAGACCCAGTACTTC	CASSSGAGTGAQETQYF
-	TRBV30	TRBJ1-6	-	TGTGCCTGGAGGGACCTGACAGAAGGACCCCTCCACTTT	CAWRDLTEGPLHF
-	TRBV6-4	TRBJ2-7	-	TGTGCCAGCAGTGACTCAGAGAGGTGGCAGACCTACGAGCAGTACTTC	CASSDSERWQTYEQYF
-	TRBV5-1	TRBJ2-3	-	TGCGCCAGCAGCTTGGGGCCGGAGCGGGGCACAGATACGCAGTATTTT	CASSLGPERGTDTQYF
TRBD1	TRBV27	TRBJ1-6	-	TGTGCCAGCAGTCCCCAGGACAGGGGGGACAATTCACCCCTCCACTTT	CASSPQDRGDNSPLHF
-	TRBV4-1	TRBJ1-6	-	TGCGCCAGCAGCCAAGACCAGGGCTTCTCCTATAATTCACCCCTCCACTTT	CASSQDQGFSYNSPLHF
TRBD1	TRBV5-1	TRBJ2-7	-	TGCGCCAGCAGCTTGGACAGGGGATACGAGCAGTACTTC	CASSLDRGYEQYF
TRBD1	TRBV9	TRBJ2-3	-	TGTGCCAGCAGCGTAACTAACAGGGGAAAGGGTTTCACAGATACGCAGTATTTT	CASSVTNRGKGFTDTQYF
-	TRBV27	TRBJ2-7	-	TGTGCCAGCAAGTTTAAGCACGACAGTTCTACATCGGGCTCATCCTACGAGCAGTACTTC	CASKFKHDSSTSGSSYEQYF
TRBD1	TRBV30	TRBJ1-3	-	TGTGCCTGGGGGGCAGGGGGCGGTGGAAACACCATATATTTT	CAWGAGGGGNTIYF
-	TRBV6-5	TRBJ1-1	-	TGTGCCAGCAGTGGTCGGCAAGGGGCTTTCACTGAAGCTTTCTTT	CASSGRQGAFTEAFF
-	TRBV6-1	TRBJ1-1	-	TGTGCCAGCAGTGTTGGGGGCTGGGGCACTGAAGCTTTCTTT	CASSVGGWGTEAFF
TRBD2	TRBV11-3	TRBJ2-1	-	TGTGCCAGCAGCTTTCAATCTAGCGGGTCCTACAATGAGCAGTTCTTC	CASSFQSSGSYNEQFF
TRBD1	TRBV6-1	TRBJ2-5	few	TGTGCCAGCAGTCGAGACAGGGGGCTTCAAGAGACCCAGTACTTC	CASSRDRGLQETQYF
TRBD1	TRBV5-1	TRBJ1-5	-	TGCGCCAGCAGCTCAGGGGGCGGGGATCAGCCCCAGCATTTT	CASSSGGGDQPQHF
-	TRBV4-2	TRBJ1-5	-	TGTGCCAGCGCCCTAGAGGGGGGGGGATATCAGCCCCAGCATTTT	CASALEGGGYQPQHF
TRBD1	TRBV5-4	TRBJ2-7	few	TGTGCCAGCAGCCCGGACAGGGCGGCCAACGAGCAGTACTTC	CASSPDRAANEQYF
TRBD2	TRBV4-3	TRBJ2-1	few	TGCGCCAGCAGCCAAGATTTAGCTAGCGGGGCCTACAATGAGCAGTTCTTC	CASSQDLASGAYNEQFF
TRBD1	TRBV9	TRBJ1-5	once	TGTGCCAGCAGCCCAGGACAGGGAGGGACCAATCAGCCCCAGCATTTT	CASSPGQGGTNQPQHF
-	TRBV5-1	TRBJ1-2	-	TGCGCCAGCAGCTTCTCAGGGCCCGGTAGTAGCTACACCTTC	CASSFSGPGSSYTF
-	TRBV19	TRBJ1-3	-	TGTGCCAGTAGTAGCACAGGGCGGAGGACCATATATTTT	CASSSTGRRTIYF
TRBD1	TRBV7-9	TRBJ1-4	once	TGTGCCAGCAGCTCCTATGGACAGGATCCTAATGAAAAACTGTTTTTT	CASSSYGQDPNEKLFF
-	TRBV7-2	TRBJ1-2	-	TGTGCCAGCAGCCCCGGGTCGCTGCTCATAGGCTATGGCTACACCTTC	CASSPGSLLIGYGYTF
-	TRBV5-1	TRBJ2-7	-	TGCGCCAGCAGCTTGGGGGTCGAGGTTCCCTACGAGCAGTACTTC	CASSLGVEVPYEQYF
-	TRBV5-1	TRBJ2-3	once	TGCGCCAGCAGATCCGTGTCCAGCACAGATACGCAGTATTTT	CASRSVSSTDTQYF
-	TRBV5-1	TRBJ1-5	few	TGCGCCAGCAGCTTGTGGTCCCCCAGGGATAGCAATCAGCCCCAGCATTTT	CASSLWSPRDSNQPQHF
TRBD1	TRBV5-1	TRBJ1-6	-	TGCGCCAGCAGCTTTGAGGGGGCGAATCGGTATAATTCACCCCTCCACTTT	CASSFEGANRYNSPLHF
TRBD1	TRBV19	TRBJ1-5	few	TGTGCCAGTAGTGGGACAGGGGGACGACAGCCCCAGCATTTT	CASSGTGGRQPQHF
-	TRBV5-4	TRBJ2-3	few	TGCGCCAGCAGTAGGCGGTCGTTTGGCACAGATACGCAGTATTTT	CASSRRSFGTDTQYF
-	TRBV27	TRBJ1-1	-	TGTGCCAGCAGTTTATCAGAGGACACTGAAGCTTTCTTT	CASSLSEDTEAFF
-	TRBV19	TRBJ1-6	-	TGTGCCAGTAGTATAGACACTGGTCCCGGGAATTCACCCCTCCACTTT	CASSIDTGPGNSPLHF
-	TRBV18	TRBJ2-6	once	TGTGCCAGCTCCCTAGGAACGGCTGGGGCCAACGTCCTGACTTTC	CASSLGTAGANVLTF
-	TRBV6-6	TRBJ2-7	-	TGTGCCAGCAGTCCCCGTTACGAGCAGTACTTC	CASSPRYEQYF
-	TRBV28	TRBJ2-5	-	TGTGCCAGCAGCCGGACAGAAGGGACCCAGTACTTC	CASSRTEGTQYF
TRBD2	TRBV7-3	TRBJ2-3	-	TGTGCCAGCTCCCGAGTGGGGGGGAGCACAGATACGCAGTATTTT	CASSRVGGSTDTQYF
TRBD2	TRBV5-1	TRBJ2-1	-	TGCGCCAGCAGCATTGGGTCTAGCGGGGGGGCTAATGAGCAGTTCTTC	CASSIGSSGGANEQFF
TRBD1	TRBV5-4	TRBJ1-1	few	TGTGCCAGCAGCATGGGACAGGGGAGAACTGAAGCTTTCTTT	CASSMGQGRTEAFF